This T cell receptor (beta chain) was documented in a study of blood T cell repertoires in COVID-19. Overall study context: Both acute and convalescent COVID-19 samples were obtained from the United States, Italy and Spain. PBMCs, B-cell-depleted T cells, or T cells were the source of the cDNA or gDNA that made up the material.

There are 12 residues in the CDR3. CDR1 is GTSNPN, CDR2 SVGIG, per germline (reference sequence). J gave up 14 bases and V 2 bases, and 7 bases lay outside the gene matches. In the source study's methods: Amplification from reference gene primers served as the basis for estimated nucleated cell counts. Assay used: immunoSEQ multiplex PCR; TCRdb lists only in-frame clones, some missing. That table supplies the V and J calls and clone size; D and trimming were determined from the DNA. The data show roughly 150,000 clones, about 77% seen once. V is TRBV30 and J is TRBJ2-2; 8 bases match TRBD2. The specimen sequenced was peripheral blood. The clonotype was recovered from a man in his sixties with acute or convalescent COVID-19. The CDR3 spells CAWSLAGLTLFF. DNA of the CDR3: TGTGCCTGGAGTTTAGCGGGACTGACTCTGTTTTTT. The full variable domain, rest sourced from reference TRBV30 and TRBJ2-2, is SQTIHQWPATLVQPVGSPLSLECTVEGTSNPNLYWYRQAAGRGLQLLFYSVGIGQISSEVPQNLSASRPQDRQFILSSKKLLLSDSGFYLCAWSLAGLTLFFGEGSRLTVL.